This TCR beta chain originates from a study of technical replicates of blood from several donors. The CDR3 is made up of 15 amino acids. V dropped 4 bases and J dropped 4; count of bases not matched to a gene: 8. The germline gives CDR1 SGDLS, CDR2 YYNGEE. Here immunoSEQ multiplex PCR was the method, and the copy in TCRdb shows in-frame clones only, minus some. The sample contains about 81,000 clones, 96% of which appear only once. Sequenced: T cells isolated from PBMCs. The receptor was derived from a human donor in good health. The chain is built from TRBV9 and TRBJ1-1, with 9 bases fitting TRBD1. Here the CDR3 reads CASSLLGTGSTEAFF. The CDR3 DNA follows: TGTGCCAGCAGCCTCTTAGGGACAGGGAGCACTGAAGCTTTCTTT. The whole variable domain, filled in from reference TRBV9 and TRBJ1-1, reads DSGVTQTPKHLITATGQRVTLRCSPRSGDLSVYWYQQSLDQGLQFLIQYYNGEERAKGNILERFSAQQFPDLHSELNLSSLELGDSALYFCASSLLGTGSTEAFFGQGTRLTVV.